This record concerns one TCR beta chain sequence. The sample belongs to a study of blood T cell repertoires in COVID-19. Study in general: PBMCs, B-cell-depleted T cells, or T cells provided the cDNA or gDNA that made up the material.

CDR3 length: 14 amino acids. Germline CDR1 is LGHNA and CDR2 is YNFKEQ. V lost 4 bases, J lost 2 bases, and 3 bases stayed unmatched. Those enrolled, adults aged roughly 18 to 89 years, came from around 24 US areas. Cohort allocation depended upon clinical history that participants reported. People in the exposed group encountered a COVID-19 case within 2 weeks before entering the study. The repertoire was sequenced with immunoSEQ multiplex PCR; TCRdb's copy has only in-frame clones and lacks some. The sample holds about 430,000 clones, about 88% seen once. The sequenced sample consisted of PBMCs or T cells enriched from blood (not recorded which). The chain couples TRBV4-2 to TRBJ2-7; TRBD1 aligns across 9 bases. This clonotype was sampled from a young woman who had been exposed to COVID-19. CDR3: CASSRGQGTYEQYF. In nucleotides, the CDR3 is TGTGCCAGCAGCCGAGGACAGGGGACCTACGAGCAGTACTTC.